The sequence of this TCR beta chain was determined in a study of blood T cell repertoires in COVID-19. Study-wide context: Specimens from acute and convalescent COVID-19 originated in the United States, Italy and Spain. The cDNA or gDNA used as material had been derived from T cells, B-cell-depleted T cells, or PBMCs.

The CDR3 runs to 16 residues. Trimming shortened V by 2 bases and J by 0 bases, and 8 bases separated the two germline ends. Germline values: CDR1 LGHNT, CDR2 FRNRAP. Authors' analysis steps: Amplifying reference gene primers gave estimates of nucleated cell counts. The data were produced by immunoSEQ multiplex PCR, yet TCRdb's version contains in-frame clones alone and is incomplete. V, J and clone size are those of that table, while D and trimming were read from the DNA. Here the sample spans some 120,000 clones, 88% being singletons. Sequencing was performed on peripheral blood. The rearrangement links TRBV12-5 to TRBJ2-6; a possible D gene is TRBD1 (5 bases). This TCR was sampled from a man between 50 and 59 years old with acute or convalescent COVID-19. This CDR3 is CASGLLQGSGANVLTF. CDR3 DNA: TGTGCTAGTGGTTTGCTCCAGGGCTCTGGGGCCAACGTCCTGACTTTC.